What follows is one TCR beta chain and its context. What antigen it recognizes has not been identified. No quality values exist for individual bases; no much larger clone is one base distant. The sample belongs to a study of T cells in Graves' hyperthyroidism and ophthalmopathy (dated by TCRdb to the late 2010s). For the study in its entirety: Peripheral blood samples were taken at initial diagnosis, before any treatment was given. Thyroid tissue and blood T-cell repertoires from several Graves' hyperthyroidism patients were also compared in the study. The roughly 94 discovery patients were randomly divided into training and test sets at a 7:3 ratio. An independent validation cohort of 18 to 20 hyperthyroidism patients and about 15 patients who later progressed to ophthalmopathy tested prospective prediction of ophthalmopathy. Once sampling was done, hyperthyroidism patients were given methimazole at a starting dose of 30 mg daily, whereas ophthalmopathy patients were given high-dose intravenous methylprednisolone. A discovery cohort of about 96 patients, approximately 45 with Graves' ophthalmopathy and about 58 with stable Graves' hyperthyroidism, was used to find distinguishing TCR V-J signatures. The paper reports TCR Vbeta CDR3 sequencing of over 120 peripheral blood samples: some 41 ophthalmopathy, 70 to 85 hyperthyroidism and approximately 17 progressor patients. The paper as a whole reports these results and caveats: Blood samples also contained most of the expanded thyroid clonotypes (frequency above 0.001), which suggests that blood repertoires may reflect thyroid immune responses. During validation, the model predicted progression to ophthalmopathy a median of about 5.9 months ahead of onset, with more than 55% sensitivity and 72.22% specificity. Sample size was not statistically predetermined, and blinding of investigators to group allocation was not performed. A 13 V-J signature model separated ophthalmopathy from stable hyperthyroidism, with just over 85% sensitivity and around 84% specificity in cross-validation and 80%/75% in testing.

TCR beta CDR3 regions were amplified from RNA transcripts. For the first round of RT-PCR on the TCR CDR3, the HTBI primer set was used together with the Qiagen OneStep RT-PCR kit. Libraries were constructed in a second round of multiplex PCR, after which size selection and purification were performed. Libraries were sequenced paired-end with 100 bp reads on an Illumina HiSeq2000. In the authors' own workflow: Raw data were processed with SOAPnuke, discarding reads with adapters, uncalled bases, mean Phred below 15, or no exact constant-primer or identifier match. High-quality paired reads were merged with COPE v1.2.5, and unique nucleotide sequences were defined as clonotypes. MiTCR v1.1 was used to align clonotypes to the IMGT TRBV, TRBD and TRBJ reference segments. The analysis was restricted to V-J combinations with a frequency above 0.0001, which together covered 98% to 99.2% of the repertoires. The TCS score was defined as the ratio of F50 (clonal expansion) to E x V (chaos), calculated using BLOSUM62-based TCRdist between CDR3 peptides within each V-J. Welch's t-statistics and random forest reduced fewer than 600 V-J features to roughly 13, which were used in a naive Bayes classifier (R e1071). Clones were called with MiXCR by TCRdb after fastp trimmed the public reads at Q25, and only in-frame beta chains were retained. Duplicate CDR3 protein sequences are folded into a single record with the most common DNA and genes. Here the V and J calls rest on TCRdb's processing, not on the authors' analysis. For this sample there are 350,000 to 400,000 distinct CDR3 sequences; about 20% appear just once. The ten largest account for 3.7% of the sample.

Stable Graves' hyperthyroidism was defined as the absence of progression to ophthalmopathy over 18 months of follow-up. Hyperthyroidism patients were newly diagnosed, with disease duration under 2 months, and aged 18 to 65 years. The study excluded patients with uncontrolled infections, other autoimmune diseases, pregnancy or lactation. Diagnoses relied on clinical symptoms, serum thyroxine and TRAb, thyroid ultrasound and orbital computed tomography. PBMCs were separated from approximately 10 ml of fresh peripheral blood using Ficoll-Paque density gradient centrifugation. Trizol reagent was used to extract total RNA, and RNA quality was then checked on an Agilent 2100 Bioanalyzer. The CDR3 sequence holds 15 residues, the cysteine and phenylalanine included. The DNA shown is the 45-base CDR3, in frame from base 1. CDR1 and CDR2 are drawn from the germline V gene: LGHNT, FRNRAP. V is cut back by 6 bases and J by 2 bases, with 4 bases in the junction unmatched.

The receptor was derived from a young woman with Graves' hyperthyroidism. The V and J segments used are TRBV12-5 and TRBJ2-5; 12 nucleotides in the junction match TRBD2. Input material: blood. The DNA reads as follows: TGTGCTAGTGGCTGGACTAGCGGGGTTCAAGAGACCCAGTACTTC. Translated, it reads CASGWTSGVQETQYF.